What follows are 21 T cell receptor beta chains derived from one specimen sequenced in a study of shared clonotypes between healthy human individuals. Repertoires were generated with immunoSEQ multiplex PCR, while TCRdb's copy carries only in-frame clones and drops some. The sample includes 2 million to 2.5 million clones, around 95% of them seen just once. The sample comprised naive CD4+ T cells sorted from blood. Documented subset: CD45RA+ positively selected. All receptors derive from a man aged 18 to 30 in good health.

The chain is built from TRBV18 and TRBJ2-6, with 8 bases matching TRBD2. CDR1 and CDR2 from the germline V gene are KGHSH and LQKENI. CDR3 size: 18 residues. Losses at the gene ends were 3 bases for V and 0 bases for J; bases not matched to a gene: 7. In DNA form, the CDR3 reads TGTGCCAGCTCACCGAATTCACTAGCGGCCTCTGGGGCCAACGTCCTGACTTTC. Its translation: CASSPNSLAASGANVLTF.

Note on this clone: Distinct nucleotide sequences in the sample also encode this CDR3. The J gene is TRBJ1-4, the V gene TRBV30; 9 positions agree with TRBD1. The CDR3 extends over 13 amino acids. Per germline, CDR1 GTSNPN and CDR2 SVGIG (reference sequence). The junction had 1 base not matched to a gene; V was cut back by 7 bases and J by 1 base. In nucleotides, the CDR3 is TGTGCCTCGGACAGGGGAACTAATGAAAAACTGTTTTTT. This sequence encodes CASDRGTNEKLFF.

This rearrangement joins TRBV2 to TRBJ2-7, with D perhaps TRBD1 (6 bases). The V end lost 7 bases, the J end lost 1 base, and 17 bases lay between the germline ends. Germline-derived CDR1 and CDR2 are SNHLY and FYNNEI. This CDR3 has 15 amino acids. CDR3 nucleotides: TGTGCCAGCATTTCAGACAGGTCGACGTCCTACGAGCAGTACTTC. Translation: CASISDRSTSYEQYF.

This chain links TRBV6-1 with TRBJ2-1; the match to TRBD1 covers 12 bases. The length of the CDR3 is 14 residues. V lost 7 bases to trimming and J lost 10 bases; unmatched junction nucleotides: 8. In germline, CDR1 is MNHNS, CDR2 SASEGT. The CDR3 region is CASTGQGASWEQFF. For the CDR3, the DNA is TGTGCCAGCACGGGACAGGGGGCATCATGGGAGCAGTTCTTC.

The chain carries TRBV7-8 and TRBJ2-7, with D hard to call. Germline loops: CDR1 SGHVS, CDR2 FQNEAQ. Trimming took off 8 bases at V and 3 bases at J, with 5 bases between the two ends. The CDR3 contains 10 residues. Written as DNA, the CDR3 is TGTGCCAGCGGGAACTACGAGCAGTACTTC. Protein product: CASGNYEQYF.

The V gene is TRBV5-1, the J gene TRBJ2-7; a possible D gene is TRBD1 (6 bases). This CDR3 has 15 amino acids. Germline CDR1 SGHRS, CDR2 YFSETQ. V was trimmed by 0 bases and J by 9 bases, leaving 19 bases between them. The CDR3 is CASSLVLGQQEAQYF. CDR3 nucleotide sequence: TGCGCCAGCAGCTTGGTGTTAGGACAGCAGGAAGCGCAGTACTTC.

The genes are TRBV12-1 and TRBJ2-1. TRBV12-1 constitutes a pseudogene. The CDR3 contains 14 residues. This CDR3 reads CASGIALVSDEQFF. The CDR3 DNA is TGTGCCAGCGGGATCGCGCTGGTCAGTGATGAGCAGTTCTTC.

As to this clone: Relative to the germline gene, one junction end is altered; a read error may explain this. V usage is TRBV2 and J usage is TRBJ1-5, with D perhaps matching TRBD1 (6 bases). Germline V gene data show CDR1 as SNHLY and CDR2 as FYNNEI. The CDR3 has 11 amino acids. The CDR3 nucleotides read TGTGCCAGCAGTGTATCTTGGGACAAGAGTTTT. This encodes CASSVSWDKSF.

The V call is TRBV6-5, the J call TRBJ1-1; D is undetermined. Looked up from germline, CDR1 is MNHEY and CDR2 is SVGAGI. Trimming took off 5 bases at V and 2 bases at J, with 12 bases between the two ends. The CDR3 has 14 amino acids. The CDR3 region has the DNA TGTGCCAGCAGTCCCACGGTAGCTAACACTGAAGCTTTCTTT. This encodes CASSPTVANTEAFF.

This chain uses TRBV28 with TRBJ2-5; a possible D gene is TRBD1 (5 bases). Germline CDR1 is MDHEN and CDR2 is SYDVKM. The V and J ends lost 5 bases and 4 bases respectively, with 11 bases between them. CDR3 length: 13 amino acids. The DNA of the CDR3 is TGTGCCAGCAGTAAGACAGTAACAGAGACCCAGTACTTC. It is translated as CASSKTVTETQYF.

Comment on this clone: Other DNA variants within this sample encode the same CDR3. The CDR3 reads CASSLYQETQYF. The CDR3 DNA follows: TGTGCCAGCTCACTGTACCAAGAGACCCAGTACTTC. The chain carries TRBV18 and TRBJ2-5; D uncertain. Looked up from germline, CDR1 is KGHSH and CDR2 is LQKENI. V lost 4 bases, J lost 0 bases, and 3 bases lay in between. The CDR3 has 12 residues.

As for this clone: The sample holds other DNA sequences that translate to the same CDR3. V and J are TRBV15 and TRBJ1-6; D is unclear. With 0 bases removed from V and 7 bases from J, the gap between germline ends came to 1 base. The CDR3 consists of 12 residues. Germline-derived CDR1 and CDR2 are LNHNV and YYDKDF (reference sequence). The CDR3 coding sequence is TGTGCCACCAGCAGAGACAATTCACCCCTCCACTTT. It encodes CATSRDNSPLHF.

In DNA, the CDR3 is TGCGCCAGCAGCTTGGGTAGGACAGGGGGCCTGAACACTGAAGCTTTCTTT. Amino acids: CASSLGRTGGLNTEAFF. This rearrangement joins TRBV5-1 to TRBJ1-1, with 11 positions matching TRBD1. CDR3 length equals 17 residues. After removal of 0 bases from V and 0 bases from J, the junction contained 4 bases not matched to a gene. Per germline, CDR1 SGHRS and CDR2 YFSETQ.

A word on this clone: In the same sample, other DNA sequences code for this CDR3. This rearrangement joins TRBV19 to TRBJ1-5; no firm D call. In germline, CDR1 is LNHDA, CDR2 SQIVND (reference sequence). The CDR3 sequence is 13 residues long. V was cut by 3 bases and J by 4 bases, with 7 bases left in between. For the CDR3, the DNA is TGTGCCAGTAGTATTCCGGGGAATCAGCCCCAGCATTTT. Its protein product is CASSIPGNQPQHF.

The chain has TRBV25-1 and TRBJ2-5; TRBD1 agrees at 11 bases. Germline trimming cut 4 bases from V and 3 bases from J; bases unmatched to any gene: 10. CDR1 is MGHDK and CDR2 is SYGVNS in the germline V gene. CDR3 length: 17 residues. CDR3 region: CASSAYRDRGAEETQYF. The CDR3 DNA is TGTGCCAGCAGTGCCTACCGGGACAGGGGGGCCGAAGAGACCCAGTACTTC.

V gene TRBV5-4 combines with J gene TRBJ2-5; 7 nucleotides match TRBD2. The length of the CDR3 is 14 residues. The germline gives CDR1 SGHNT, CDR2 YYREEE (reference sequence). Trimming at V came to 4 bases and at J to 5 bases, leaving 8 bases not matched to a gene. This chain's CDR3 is CASSPGLVLETQYF. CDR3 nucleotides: TGTGCCAGCAGCCCTGGACTAGTGTTGGAGACCCAGTACTTC.

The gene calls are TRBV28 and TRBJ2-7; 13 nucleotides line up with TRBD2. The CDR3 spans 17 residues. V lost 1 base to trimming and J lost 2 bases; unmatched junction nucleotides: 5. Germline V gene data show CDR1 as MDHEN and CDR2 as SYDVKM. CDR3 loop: CASSLYMGTSGTYEQYF. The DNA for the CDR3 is TGTGCCAGCAGTTTATATATGGGGACTAGCGGGACCTACGAGCAGTACTTC. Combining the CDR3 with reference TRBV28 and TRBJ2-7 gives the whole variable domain DVKVTQSSRYLVKRTGEKVFLECVQDMDHENMFWYRQDPGLGLRLIYFSYDVKMKEKGDIPEGYSVSREKKERFSLILESASTNQTSMYLCASSLYMGTSGTYEQYFGPGTRLTVT.

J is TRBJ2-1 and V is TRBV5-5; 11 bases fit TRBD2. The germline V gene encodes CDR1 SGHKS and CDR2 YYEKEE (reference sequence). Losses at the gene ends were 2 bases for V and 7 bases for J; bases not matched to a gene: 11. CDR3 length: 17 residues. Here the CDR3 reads CASSFSGLAAPRNEQFF. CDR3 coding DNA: TGTGCCAGCAGCTTCTCGGGACTAGCGGCCCCTAGGAATGAGCAGTTCTTC.

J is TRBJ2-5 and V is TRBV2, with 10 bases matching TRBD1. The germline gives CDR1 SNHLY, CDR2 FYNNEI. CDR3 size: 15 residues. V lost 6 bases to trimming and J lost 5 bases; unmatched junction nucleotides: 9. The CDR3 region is CASRLRDRGVETQYF. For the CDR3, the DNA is TGTGCCAGCAGGCTAAGGGACAGGGGAGTTGAGACCCAGTACTTC.

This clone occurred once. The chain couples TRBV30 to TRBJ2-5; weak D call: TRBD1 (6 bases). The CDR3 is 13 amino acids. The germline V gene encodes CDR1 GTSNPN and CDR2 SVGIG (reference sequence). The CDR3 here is CAWGRPVLETQYF. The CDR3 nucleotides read TGTGCATGGGGGCGACCCGTCTTGGAGACCCAGTACTTC.

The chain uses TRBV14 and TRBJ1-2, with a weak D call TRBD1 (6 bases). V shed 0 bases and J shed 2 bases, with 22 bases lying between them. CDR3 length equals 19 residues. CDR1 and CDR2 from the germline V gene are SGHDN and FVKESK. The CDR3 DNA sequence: TGTGCCAGCAGCCAAGATCGGTATTATTCGGGGGACACAAACTATGGCTACACCTTC. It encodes CASSQDRYYSGDTNYGYTF. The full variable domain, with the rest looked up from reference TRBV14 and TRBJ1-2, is EAGVTQFPSHSVIEKGQTVTLRCDPISGHDNLYWYRRVMGKEIKFLLHFVKESKQDESGMPNNRFLAERTGGTYSTLKVQPAELEDSGVYFCASSQDRYYSGDTNYGYTFGSGTRLTVV.